One sample yielded the 14 T cell receptor beta chains listed below, sequenced in a study of PD-1 blockade in mismatch repair-deficient tumors. TCRdb's copy holds only in-frame clones and misses some; the assay was immunoSEQ multiplex PCR. The repertoire includes fewer than 100,000 clones, approximately 81% of them detected once, and around 2.7% sits in the top ten. Material: peripheral blood, obtained 12 weeks after starting pembrolizumab. All receptors come from an adult with mismatch repair-deficient cancer.

This clone was observed a few times. The chain uses TRBV29-1 and TRBJ1-1, with no clear D. The CDR3 spans 12 residues. Between the trimmed V and J ends, which lost 7 bases and 1 base, there was a span of 10 bases. CDR1 is SQVTM, CDR2 ANQGSEA, per germline. CDR3 sequence: CSAPRANTEAFF. For the CDR3, the DNA is TGCAGCGCGCCAAGGGCGAACACTGAAGCTTTCTTT.

The rearrangement links TRBV5-6 to TRBJ1-4, with D possibly TRBD1 on 5 matching bases. The V gene's germline CDR1 is SGHDT and CDR2 YYEEEE. There are 15 residues in the CDR3. Trimming shortened V by 5 bases and J by 3 bases, and 14 bases separated the two germline ends. This CDR3 is CASRAAGPANEKLFF. The CDR3 coding sequence is TGTGCCAGCAGGGCAGCAGGGCCGGCTAATGAAAAACTGTTTTTT.

This sequence joins TRBV6-1 and TRBJ1-2; TRBD1 agrees at 10 bases. This CDR3 is 14 amino acids long. The V gene's germline CDR1 is MNHNS and CDR2 SASEGT. V shed 3 bases, J shed 8 bases, and the junction held 6 bases outside the gene matches. The CDR3 coding sequence is TGTGCCAGCAGTGACGACAGGGGGCAAAAAGGCTACACCTTC. Encoded protein: CASSDDRGQKGYTF.

The chain recombines TRBV5-1 with TRBJ1-1; D gene uncertain. The CDR3 sequence is 16 residues long. V was pared by 1 base and J by 0 bases, with 13 bases between. Germline CDR1 reads SGHRS; CDR2 reads YFSETQ. The CDR3, as DNA: TGCGCCAGCAGCTTGAAGGCAGGAGGGATGAACACTGAAGCTTTCTTT. The encoded protein is CASSLKAGGMNTEAFF.

This CDR3 is CASSFALAGGGGTDTQYF. In DNA form, the CDR3 reads TGTGCCAGCAGTTTTGCACTAGCGGGAGGAGGGGGCACAGATACGCAGTATTTT. The rearrangement joins TRBV27 to TRBJ2-3, with 12 bases matching TRBD2. CDR1 is MNHEY and CDR2 is SMNVEV in the germline V gene (reference sequence). V was pared by 3 bases and J by 1 base, with 8 bases of the junction left unmatched. The CDR3 loop spans 18 amino acids.

V is TRBV9 and J is TRBJ2-1, with D possibly TRBD2 on 6 matching bases. The CDR3 is 15 amino acids. Looked up from germline, CDR1 is SGDLS and CDR2 is YYNGEE. V was cut by 3 bases and J by 2 bases, with 12 bases left in between. CDR3 nucleotide sequence: TGTGCCAGCAGCGAGCCCGGGAGTCCCTACAATGAGCAGTTCTTC. Protein sequence: CASSEPGSPYNEQFF.

This chain links TRBV7-9 with TRBJ1-3; tentatively, D is TRBD1 (5 bases). Germline V gives CDR1 SEHNR, CDR2 FQNEAQ (reference sequence). The CDR3 totals 14 residues. Trimming removed 5 bases from V and 4 bases from J, with 12 bases in between. CDR3 amino acids: CASSPGTAGNTIYF. The CDR3 coding sequence is TGTGCCAGCAGCCCCGGGACGGCGGGAAACACCATATATTTT.

V is TRBV7-8 and J is TRBJ2-3; TRBD2 matches at 7 bases. Germline CDR1 and CDR2: SGHVS and FQNEAQ. Trimming took 5 bases from V and 3 from J; bases not matched to a gene: 11. The CDR3 spans 16 residues. This chain's CDR3 is CASSHPSKAGTDTQYF. CDR3 DNA: TGTGCCAGCAGCCATCCCTCGAAAGCGGGAACAGATACGCAGTATTTT.

The genes are TRBV9 and TRBJ1-4, with D possibly being TRBD1 (5 bases). CDR1 SGDLS and CDR2 YYNGEE come from the germline V gene. V lost 5 bases, J lost 2 bases, and 13 bases lay in between. This CDR3 comprises 15 residues. The CDR3 nucleotides are TGTGCCAGCAGTGAATCAGGGTGGACTAATGAAAAACTGTTTTTT. It encodes CASSESGWTNEKLFF.

The chain is built from TRBV11-2 and TRBJ1-1; no reliable D call. Trimming stripped 2 bases from V and 4 bases from J, with 14 bases between. Germline V CDR1 and CDR2: SGHAT, FQNNGV. There are 15 residues in the CDR3. In DNA, the CDR3 is TGTGCCAGCAGCTTAAATTATCTCGTGAGCACTGAAGCTTTCTTT. This codes for CASSLNYLVSTEAFF.

This clone was seen more than once but under ten times. The chain joins TRBV5-1 to TRBJ1-4; 10 bases line up with TRBD1. The V and J ends lost 3 bases and 4 bases, in that order; junction bases with no gene match: 6. The CDR3 consists of 16 residues. In germline, CDR1 is SGHRS, CDR2 YFSETQ. The CDR3 here is CASSSTGTGVNEKLFF. CDR3 nucleotides: TGCGCCAGCAGCTCTACCGGGACAGGGGTTAATGAAAAACTGTTTTTT.

The chain joins TRBV11-3 to TRBJ1-1; D possibly corresponds to TRBD1 (5 bases). The ends were cut back, 5 bases at V and 1 base at J, with 11 bases in the middle. In germline, CDR1 is SGHNT, CDR2 YENEEA. CDR3 size: 14 residues. Here the CDR3 DNA reads TGTGCCAGCAGCCGTGGCGGGGGGAACACTGAAGCTTTCTTT. The encoded protein is CASSRGGGNTEAFF.

The chain joins TRBV5-6 to TRBJ2-3, with no clear D. The CDR3 runs to 14 residues. Germline CDR1 is SGHDT and CDR2 is YYEEEE. Trimming pared 0 bases from V and 10 bases from J, leaving 15 bases between. CDR3 region: CASSLEGSAFSQYF. As DNA, the CDR3 is TGTGCCAGCAGCTTGGAGGGCAGCGCCTTTTCGCAGTATTTT.

This clone was detected once. The rearrangement links TRBV21-1 to TRBJ2-3; TRBD2, the table's D call, was not compared with the DNA. TRBV21-1 counts as a pseudogene. This CDR3 spans 13 amino acids. The CDR3 loop is CATEAASTDTQYF. CDR3 nucleotides: TGTGCCACCGAAGCGGCTAGCACAGATACGCAGTATTTT.